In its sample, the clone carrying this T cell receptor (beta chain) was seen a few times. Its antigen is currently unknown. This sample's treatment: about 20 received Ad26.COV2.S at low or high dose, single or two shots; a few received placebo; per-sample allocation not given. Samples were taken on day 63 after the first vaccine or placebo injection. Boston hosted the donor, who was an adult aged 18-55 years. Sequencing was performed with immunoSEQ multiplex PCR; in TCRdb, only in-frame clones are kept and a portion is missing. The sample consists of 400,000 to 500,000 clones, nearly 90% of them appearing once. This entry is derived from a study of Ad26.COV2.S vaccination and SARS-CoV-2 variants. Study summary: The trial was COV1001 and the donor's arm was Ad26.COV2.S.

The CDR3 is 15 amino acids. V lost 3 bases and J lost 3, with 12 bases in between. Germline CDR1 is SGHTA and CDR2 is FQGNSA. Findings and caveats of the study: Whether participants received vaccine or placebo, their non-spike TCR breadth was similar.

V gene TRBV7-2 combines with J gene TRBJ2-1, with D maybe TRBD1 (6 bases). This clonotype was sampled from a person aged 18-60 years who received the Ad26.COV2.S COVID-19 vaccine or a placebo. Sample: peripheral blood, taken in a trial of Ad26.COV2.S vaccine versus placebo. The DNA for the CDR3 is TGTGCCAGCAGCTTCGGAGGACAGATCTACAATGAGCAGTTCTTC. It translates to CASSFGGQIYNEQFF.